The 26 T cell receptor beta chains below all came from one sample that was sequenced in a study of blood T cell repertoires in COVID-19. The repertoire was sequenced with immunoSEQ multiplex PCR; TCRdb's copy has only in-frame clones and lacks some. Of tens of thousands of clones in the sample, around 85% are singletons; the top ten hold less than 6.5%. The specimen was peripheral blood. These receptors all stem from a man in his sixties with acute or convalescent COVID-19.

This sequence joins TRBV11-2 and TRBJ1-2; a weak D match, TRBD1 (5 bases). This CDR3 is built from 14 residues. Looked up from germline, CDR1 is SGHAT and CDR2 is FQNNGV. The V end lost 0 bases, the J end lost 4 bases, and 9 bases lay between the germline ends. The CDR3 sequence is CASSLDIGAYGYTF. In DNA, the CDR3 is TGTGCCAGCAGCTTAGATATAGGGGCCTATGGCTACACCTTC.

This chain links TRBV2 with TRBJ1-1, with D uncertain. The CDR3 is made up of 13 amino acids. Germline V CDR1 and CDR2: SNHLY, FYNNEI. V gave up 8 bases and J gave up 5 bases, with 15 bases separating them. The CDR3 is CASSGFDYTEAFF. CDR3 coding DNA: TGTGCCAGCTCGGGTTTTGATTATACTGAAGCTTTCTTT.

The chain has TRBV6-2 or TRBV6-3 and TRBJ1-2; D is undetermined. Trimming took off 0 bases at V and 3 bases at J, with 14 bases between the two ends. CDR1 MNHEY and CDR2 SVGEGT come from the germline V gene. The CDR3 loop spans 16 amino acids. CDR3 in amino acids: CASSYSMSEGDYGYTF. The CDR3 DNA reads TGTGCCAGCAGTTACTCGATGAGTGAGGGCGACTATGGCTACACCTTC.

This rearrangement joins TRBV4-3 to TRBJ1-3; 12 positions match TRBD1. J gave up 0 bases and V 6 bases, and 9 bases lay outside the gene matches. This CDR3 has 18 amino acids. Germline loops: CDR1 LGHNA, CDR2 YSLEER. The CDR3 region is CASSPGQGARISGNTIYF. The CDR3 DNA reads TGCGCCAGCAGTCCGGGACAGGGGGCAAGGATCTCTGGAAACACCATATATTTT.

The table lists this clone with a few counts. The chain joins TRBV6-1 to TRBJ1-1; D remains ambiguous. The CDR3 totals 13 residues. V was shortened by 3 bases and J by 4 bases, with 9 bases between the two germline ends. From germline, CDR1 is MNHNS and CDR2 SASEGT. The CDR3 nucleotides are TGTGCCAGCAGTGATCACCAGTCCACTGAAGCTTTCTTT. As protein: CASSDHQSTEAFF.

The rearrangement joins TRBV19 to TRBJ2-7; D gene unclear. CDR3 length: 11 amino acids. V lost 4 bases to trimming and J lost 4 bases, with 5 bases between them. Germline V gives CDR1 LNHDA, CDR2 SQIVND (reference sequence). The CDR3 sequence is CASSKEYEQYF. Written as DNA, the CDR3 is TGTGCCAGTAGTAAGGAGTACGAGCAGTACTTC.

The rearrangement joins TRBV30 to TRBJ2-1, with D maybe TRBD1 (6 bases). The V gene lost 1 base and the J gene lost 2 bases, with 12 bases spanning the gap. The CDR3 totals 15 residues. Germline CDR1 is GTSNPN and CDR2 is SVGIG (reference sequence). CDR3 residues: CAWSEQGLPYNEQFF. The CDR3 DNA sequence: TGTGCCTGGAGTGAACAGGGTTTGCCCTACAATGAGCAGTTCTTC. Filled out from reference TRBV30 and TRBJ2-1, the complete variable domain reads SQTIHQWPATLVQPVGSPLSLECTVEGTSNPNLYWYRQAAGRGLQLLFYSVGIGQISSEVPQNLSASRPQDRQFILSSKKLLLSDSGFYLCAWSEQGLPYNEQFFGPGTRLTVL.

V is TRBV5-6 and J is TRBJ1-1, with D possibly TRBD1 on 6 matching bases. V lost 3 bases and J lost 1, with 10 bases in between. The CDR3 is 14 amino acids. Germline values: CDR1 SGHDT, CDR2 YYEEEE. DNA for the CDR3: TGTGCCAGCAGCTGGGGGACATCGAACACTGAAGCTTTCTTT. As protein: CASSWGTSNTEAFF.

This clone occurred once. The gene calls are TRBV4-2 and TRBJ2-7, with D maybe TRBD1 (5 bases). Between the trimmed V and J ends, which lost 1 base and 0 bases, there was a span of 7 bases. Germline CDR1 LGHNA, CDR2 YNFKEQ. This CDR3 region has 14 residues. Here the CDR3 DNA reads TGTGCCAGCAGCCAAGGGCAGGGCTCCTACGAGCAGTACTTC. This encodes CASSQGQGSYEQYF.

This chain links TRBV6-6 with TRBJ1-1; the match to TRBD1 covers 12 bases. The CDR3 length is 20 residues. CDR1 MNHNY and CDR2 SVGAGI come from the germline V gene (reference sequence). The V gene end was trimmed by 6 bases and the J gene end by 0 bases; junction bases not matched to a gene: 17. This CDR3 is CASSHDPLSGQGAMNTEAFF. The CDR3 coding sequence is TGTGCCAGCAGCCACGACCCCCTTTCGGGACAGGGGGCAATGAACACTGAAGCTTTCTTT.

The CDR3 DNA follows: TGTGCCAGCAGCACGGAGGGATTGGGGGCCAACGTCCTGACTTTC. Translation: CASSTEGLGANVLTF. The gene calls are TRBV5-4 and TRBJ2-6, with D possibly matching TRBD2 (6 bases). With 4 bases removed from V and 4 bases from J, the gap between germline ends came to 12 bases. The CDR3 runs 15 residues. The germline CDR1 and CDR2 sequences are SGHNT and YYREEE (reference sequence).

V is TRBV6-5 and J is TRBJ1-2; D not resolved. V dropped 6 bases and J dropped 3 bases, with 8 bases sitting between them. The CDR3 has 12 residues. Germline assignment: CDR1 MNHEY and CDR2 SVGAGI. The CDR3: CASRKQDYGYTF. The CDR3 DNA reads as TGTGCCAGCAGGAAGCAGGACTATGGCTACACCTTC.

Turning to this clone: An end of the junction differs from the germline gene, which may be a read error. The chain employs TRBV5-5 and TRBJ2-7, with D tentatively TRBD2 (6 bases). The CDR3 runs 13 residues. Germline V gives CDR1 SGHKS, CDR2 YYEKEE (reference sequence). The CDR3 bases are TGTGCCAGCAGCTTGGAAGCAGGCGGGGACGGATTCTTC. Its protein is CASSLEAGGDGFF.

The V gene is TRBV5-4, the J gene TRBJ2-3; the D is unclear. V shed 0 bases and J shed 2 bases, with 13 bases lying between them. Per germline, CDR1 SGHNT and CDR2 YYREEE (reference sequence). The CDR3 has 16 amino acids. The CDR3 spells CASSLEGRPSTDTQYF. CDR3 nucleotide sequence: TGTGCCAGCAGCTTGGAAGGCAGGCCATCCACAGATACGCAGTATTTT.

The V gene is TRBV18, the J gene TRBJ2-7, with 8 positions matching TRBD2. V trimming: 2 bases; J trimming: 4 bases; junction bases outside the gene matches: 4. The CDR3 is 14 residues long. The germline V gene has CDR1 KGHSH and CDR2 LQKENI. The CDR3 sequence is CASSPSGGEYEQYF. CDR3 nucleotide sequence: TGTGCCAGCTCACCATCGGGGGGGGAATACGAGCAGTACTTC.

The V and J genes are TRBV5-1 and TRBJ1-3; 9 nucleotides match TRBD1. Trimming took 1 base from V and 4 from J; bases not matched to a gene: 6. The V gene's germline CDR1 is SGHRS and CDR2 YFSETQ. The CDR3 is 16 residues long. The CDR3 sequence is CASSLIGQGTGNTIYF. The CDR3 DNA reads as TGCGCCAGCAGCTTGATCGGACAGGGGACGGGAAACACCATATATTTT.

The chain combines TRBV20-1 with TRBJ2-5; 9 nucleotides agree with TRBD1. V was clipped by 3 bases and J by 5 bases; unmatched bases: 7. The CDR3 covers 14 residues. The germline CDR1 and CDR2 sequences are DFQATT and SNEGSKA (reference sequence). The CDR3 DNA sequence: TGCAGTGCTAGTCGAACAGGGGGCATGGAGACCCAGTACTTC. Translation gives CSASRTGGMETQYF.

Here the CDR3 reads CASRRLAGDYEQYF. The CDR3 DNA reads TGTGCCAGCAGACGACTAGCGGGGGACTACGAGCAGTACTTC. This chain connects TRBV7-2 to TRBJ2-7; 12 positions match TRBD2. The V segment lost 6 bases and the J segment 3 bases; nucleotides outside the gene matches: 3. The CDR3 spans 14 residues. Germline CDR1 reads SGHTA; CDR2 reads FQGNSA.

The chain carries TRBV3-1 (or the pseudogene TRBV3-2) and TRBJ1-2; perhaps TRBD1 as D (5 bases). Germline V gives CDR1 LGHDT, CDR2 YNNKEL (reference sequence). The CDR3 is 15 residues long. V was clipped by 4 bases and J by 4 bases, with 16 bases between them. The CDR3 coding sequence is TGTGCCAGCAGCCCGCGGGACCGGGAGGCCTATGGCTACACCTTC. Protein sequence: CASSPRDREAYGYTF.

The rearrangement uses TRBV5-6 and TRBJ1-5; the D gene is possibly TRBD1 (5 bases). Germline lookup yields CDR1 SGHDT and CDR2 YYEEEE. This CDR3 contains 15 residues. The V and J ends lost 3 bases and 2 bases respectively, with 12 bases between them. This CDR3 is CASSSQGIGNQPQHF. The CDR3 DNA reads as TGTGCCAGCAGCTCCCAGGGAATTGGCAATCAGCCCCAGCATTTT.

The chain couples TRBV18 to TRBJ1-1; D gene ambiguous. Trimming took 1 base from V and 2 from J, leaving 14 bases between them. CDR3 size: 16 residues. Looked up from germline, CDR1 is KGHSH and CDR2 is LQKENI. The CDR3 region is CASSPLPTSTNTEAFF. The CDR3 DNA reads as TGTGCCAGCTCACCACTCCCGACAAGCACCAACACTGAAGCTTTCTTT.

This clone came up a few times. The rearrangement uses TRBV6-5 and TRBJ2-1; 9 nucleotides agree with TRBD2. The CDR3 contains 14 residues. The V segment lost 7 bases and the J segment 5 bases; nucleotides outside the gene matches: 6. CDR1 is MNHEY, CDR2 SVGAGI, per germline. The CDR3 coding sequence is TGTGCCAGCACTCTCGGACTAGCGAACAATGAGCAGTTCTTC. Its protein is CASTLGLANNEQFF.

This chain joins TRBV10-3 and TRBJ1-6; 7 bases line up with TRBD1. Germline assignment: CDR1 ENHRY and CDR2 SYGVKD. V lost 4 bases to trimming and J lost 7 bases; unmatched junction nucleotides: 7. The CDR3 has 15 amino acids. The CDR3 region has the DNA TGTGCCATCAGTGGAACCGGGACAGACAATTCACCCCTCCACTTT. It specifies CAISGTGTDNSPLHF.

CDR3 in DNA: TGTGCCAGCAGTTTGGGCCCACAGGGGGAGACCCAGTACTTC. Translation: CASSLGPQGETQYF. The V call is TRBV27, the J call TRBJ2-5; 7 bases align to TRBD1. This CDR3 contains 14 residues. After removal of 3 bases from V and 5 bases from J, the junction contained 6 bases not matched to a gene. Looked up from germline, CDR1 is MNHEY and CDR2 is SMNVEV (reference sequence).

This sequence joins TRBV7-8 and TRBJ2-5, with 7 bases aligning to TRBD1. Looked up from germline, CDR1 is SGHVS and CDR2 is FQNEAQ. CDR3 size: 16 residues. J lost 5 bases, V lost 1 base, and 10 bases had no gene match. The CDR3 sequence is CASSLGSAGGRETQYF. The CDR3 nucleotides read TGTGCCAGCAGCTTAGGCTCGGCAGGGGGAAGGGAGACCCAGTACTTC.

The V call is TRBV5-1, the J call TRBJ1-5; no reliable D call. The germline V gene encodes CDR1 SGHRS and CDR2 YFSETQ. This CDR3 region has 14 residues. Trimming pared 5 bases from V and 0 bases from J, leaving 9 bases between. The CDR3 sequence is CASRRDNSNQPQHF. CDR3 sequence (DNA): TGCGCCAGCAGAAGAGATAATAGCAATCAGCCCCAGCATTTT.